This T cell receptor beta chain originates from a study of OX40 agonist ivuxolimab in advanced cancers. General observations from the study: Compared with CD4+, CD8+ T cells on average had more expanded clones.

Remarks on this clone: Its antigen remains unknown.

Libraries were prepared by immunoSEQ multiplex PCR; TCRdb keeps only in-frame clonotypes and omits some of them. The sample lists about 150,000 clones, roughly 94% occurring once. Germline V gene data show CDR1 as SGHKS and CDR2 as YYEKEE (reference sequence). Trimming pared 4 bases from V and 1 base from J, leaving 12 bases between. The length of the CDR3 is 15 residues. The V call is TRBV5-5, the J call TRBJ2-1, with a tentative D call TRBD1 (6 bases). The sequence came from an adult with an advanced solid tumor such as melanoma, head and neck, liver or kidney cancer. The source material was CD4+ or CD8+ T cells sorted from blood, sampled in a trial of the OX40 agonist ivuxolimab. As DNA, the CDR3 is TGTGCCAGCAGCGAGACAGGTGGTTCCTACAATGAGCAGTTCTTC. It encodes CASSETGGSYNEQFF.